The entry below describes one T cell receptor beta chain. Its target is unknown. Other DNA sequences in this specimen translate into the identical CDR3. The V gene's germline CDR1 is GTSNPN and CDR2 SVGIG (reference sequence). The trim removed 0 bases at V and 4 bases at J, leaving 2 bases unmatched. This CDR3 is 13 amino acids long. In each case, RNA was isolated and then reverse transcribed into cDNA as the sequencing template. The repertoire was sequenced with immunoSEQ multiplex PCR; TCRdb's copy has only in-frame clones and lacks some. This table holds roughly 280,000 clones, around three fifths found once. This specimen comes from a study of CD8+ T cells in alopecia areata. On the study more broadly: The drug, oral tofacitinib, was given to treated patients at 5 to 10 mg twice daily. Study-wide points: Patients shared TCRs less clearly than mice did, possibly for HLA-related reasons. During tofacitinib treatment, many expanded lesional clones remained in scalp and blood.

Treatment of the sample: oral pan-JAK inhibitor, 5-10 mg twice daily. Peripheral blood and lesional scalp punch biopsies were taken from alopecia areata patients. The sequences come from CD4+ T cells sorted from blood, collected around week 52, from a patient treated with tofacitinib. This sequence originates from a human donor with alopecia areata. J is TRBJ2-7 and V is TRBV30, with 8 bases identical to TRBD1. The CDR3 sequence is CAWSVNRGYEQYF. CDR3 nucleotide sequence: TGTGCCTGGAGTGTGAACAGGGGGTACGAGCAGTACTTC.